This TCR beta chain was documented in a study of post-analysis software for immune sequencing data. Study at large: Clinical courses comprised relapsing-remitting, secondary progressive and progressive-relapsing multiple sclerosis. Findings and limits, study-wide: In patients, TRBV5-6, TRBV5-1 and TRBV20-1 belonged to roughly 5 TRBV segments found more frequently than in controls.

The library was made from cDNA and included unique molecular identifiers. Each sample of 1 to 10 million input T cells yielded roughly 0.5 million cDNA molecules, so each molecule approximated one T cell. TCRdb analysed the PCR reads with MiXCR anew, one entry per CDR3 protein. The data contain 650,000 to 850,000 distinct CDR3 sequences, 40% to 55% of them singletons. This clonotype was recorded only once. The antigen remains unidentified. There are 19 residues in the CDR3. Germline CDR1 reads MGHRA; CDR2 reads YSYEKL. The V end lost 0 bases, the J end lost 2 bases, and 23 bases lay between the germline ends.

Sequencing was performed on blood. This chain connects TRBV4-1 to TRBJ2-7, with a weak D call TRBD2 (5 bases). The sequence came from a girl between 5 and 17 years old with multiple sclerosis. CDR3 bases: TGCGCCAGCAGCCAAGAGTTGCAGCGGTCCGCAGCATGGCCCTACGAGCAGTACTTC. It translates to CASSQELQRSAAWPYEQYF.